Shown below are 32 T cell receptor beta chains from a single sample sequenced in a study of blood T cell repertoires in COVID-19. Here immunoSEQ multiplex PCR was the method, and the copy in TCRdb shows in-frame clones only, minus some. The table has some 74,000 clones, roughly 90% seen once. The sequenced sample consisted of peripheral blood. The receptors stem from a man aged 50-59 years with COVID-19, enrolled during active disease.

The chain joins TRBV6-1 to TRBJ1-5; TRBD1 might be the D (5 bases). Germline V lookup: CDR1 MNHNS, CDR2 SASEGT. There are 13 residues in the CDR3. Deletions cut 2 bases from V and 4 bases from J, with 6 bases between. For the CDR3, the DNA is TGTGCCAGCAGTGAACAGGGAAATCAGCCCCAGCATTTT. Protein sequence: CASSEQGNQPQHF.

V and J are TRBV27 and TRBJ2-7, with 7 bases lining up with TRBD2. This CDR3 has 14 residues. V dropped 5 bases and J dropped 3; count of bases not matched to a gene: 7. In germline, CDR1 is MNHEY, CDR2 SMNVEV (reference sequence). The CDR3 DNA reads TGTGCCAGCAGTCCCGGGACTACTGTCTACGAGCAGTACTTC. This gives the protein CASSPGTTVYEQYF.

The V call is TRBV27, the J call TRBJ2-3, with 9 bases that match TRBD1. Trimming took 4 bases from V and 0 from J; bases not matched to a gene: 11. The CDR3 has 18 amino acids. Germline values: CDR1 MNHEY, CDR2 SMNVEV (reference sequence). For the CDR3, the DNA is TGTGCCAGCAGTTCCTCGACAGGGGGTCACGCGAGCACAGATACGCAGTATTTT. Its translation is CASSSSTGGHASTDTQYF.

V is TRBV7-9 and J is TRBJ1-1, with a possible D match to TRBD1 (5 bases). The CDR3 length is 17 residues. Deletions cut 1 base from V and 4 bases from J, with 19 bases between. Germline V gene lookup returns CDR1 SEHNR and CDR2 FQNEAQ (reference sequence). CDR3 in amino acids: CASSLVGRRGEGTEAFF. In nucleotides, the CDR3 is TGTGCCAGCAGCTTAGTTGGCAGGCGGGGGGAAGGCACTGAAGCTTTCTTT.

The gene calls are TRBV11-1 and TRBJ2-1; a possible D gene is TRBD2 (5 bases). The germline gives CDR1 SGHAT, CDR2 FQDESV (reference sequence). This CDR3 contains 12 residues. V was cut by 6 bases and J by 8 bases, with 11 bases left in between. CDR3 sequence reads: CASSLLVDEQFF. In nucleotides, the CDR3 is TGTGCCAGCAGTTTACTAGTCGATGAGCAGTTCTTC.

V gene TRBV10-3 combines with J gene TRBJ2-2, with 8 bases fitting TRBD2. CDR3 length: 16 amino acids. Germline loops: CDR1 ENHRY, CDR2 SYGVKD. V shed 5 bases, J shed 0 bases, and the junction held 5 bases outside the gene matches. The CDR3 loop reads CAISTRGGANTGELFF. The DNA for the CDR3 is TGTGCCATCAGTACCCGGGGGGGGGCGAACACCGGGGAGCTGTTTTTT.

V usage is TRBV28 and J usage is TRBJ2-5, with 16 bases fitting TRBD2. The V and J ends lost 4 bases and 4 bases, in that order; junction bases with no gene match: 9. The CDR3 totals 18 residues. CDR1 MDHEN and CDR2 SYDVKM come from the germline V gene. CDR3: CASSSPGTSGRAGETQYF. The CDR3 DNA reads TGTGCCAGCAGTTCCCCCGGGACTAGCGGGAGGGCCGGAGAGACCCAGTACTTC.

V gene TRBV4-2 combines with J gene TRBJ2-6; 10 positions agree with TRBD1. The ends lost 0 bases at V and 4 bases at J; junction bases unmatched: 6. The CDR3 runs to 18 residues. Germline lookup yields CDR1 LGHNA and CDR2 YNFKEQ. DNA of the CDR3: TGTGCCAGCAGCCAAGATCGACAGGGGGCGTCAGGGGCCAACGTCCTGACTTTC. This translates into CASSQDRQGASGANVLTF.

CDR3 in DNA: TGTGCCAGCAGCCTCACGCGAGGGAACACTGAAGCTTTCTTT. Translating gives CASSLTRGNTEAFF. This rearrangement joins TRBV7-9 to TRBJ1-1; D is uncertain. The V end was cut by 5 bases, the J end by 1 base, with 11 bases between. The germline CDR1 and CDR2 sequences are SEHNR and FQNEAQ (reference sequence). The CDR3 loop spans 14 amino acids.

This rearrangement joins TRBV5-1 to TRBJ2-5; a possible D gene is TRBD2 (5 bases). This CDR3 region has 13 residues. CDR1 is SGHRS and CDR2 is YFSETQ in the germline V gene. The germline V and J ends were trimmed by 0 bases and 3 bases, with 6 bases remaining between them. CDR3 sequence: CASSLAGKETQYF. The CDR3 nucleotides are TGCGCCAGCAGCTTGGCGGGGAAAGAGACCCAGTACTTC.

The chain employs TRBV21-1 and TRBJ1-3; TRBD1, as called in the table, went unchecked against the DNA. TRBV21-1 counts as a pseudogene. The CDR3 is 15 residues long. CDR3 nucleotide sequence: TGTGCCAGCAGCAAAGGAACAGAAACGGGAAACACCATATATTTT. This translates into CASSKGTETGNTIYF.

V gene TRBV6-1 combines with J gene TRBJ1-4; D unclear. Trimming removed 1 base from V and 8 bases from J, with 14 bases in between. Germline CDR1 is MNHNS and CDR2 is SASEGT. This CDR3 is 15 amino acids long. CDR3 residues: CASSEVLGGREKLFF. The CDR3 nucleotides are TGTGCCAGCAGTGAAGTCTTAGGAGGGAGGGAAAAACTGTTTTTT.

In its sample, this clone was seen a few times. The V gene is TRBV6-2 or TRBV6-3, the J gene TRBJ2-2; D is uncertain. Trimming took 2 bases from V and 0 from J, leaving 4 bases between them. The CDR3 length is 14 residues. From germline, CDR1 is MNHEY and CDR2 SVGEGT. The CDR3 is CASSYLPNTGELFF. As DNA, the CDR3 is TGTGCCAGCAGTTACCTACCGAACACCGGGGAGCTGTTTTTT.

The table lists this clone with a count of one. This chain connects TRBV7-2 to TRBJ2-1; 11 bases map to TRBD2. CDR1 and CDR2 (germline): SGHTA, FQGNSA. The CDR3 contains 15 residues. J gave up 6 bases and V 1 base, and 2 bases lay outside the gene matches. CDR3 nucleotides: TGTGCCAGCAGCTTAGTTACTAGCGGGAGCAATGAGCAGTTCTTC. The encoded protein is CASSLVTSGSNEQFF.

The table lists this clone with a count of one. This sequence joins TRBV6-5 and TRBJ2-7, with D maybe TRBD2 (6 bases). The CDR3 has 12 amino acids. CDR1 and CDR2 from the germline V gene are MNHEY and SVGAGI. The V end was cut by 7 bases, the J end by 3 bases, with 10 bases between. CDR3 loop: CASTGEGYEQYF. CDR3 nucleotide sequence: TGTGCCAGCACGGGGGAAGGCTACGAGCAGTACTTC.

V usage is TRBV9 and J usage is TRBJ1-1, with a tentative D call TRBD1 (6 bases). Germline CDR1 and CDR2: SGDLS and YYNGEE. V lost 6 bases and J lost 1, with 13 bases in between. The CDR3 contains 14 residues. The CDR3 spells CASIPLQGNTEAFF. The DNA of the CDR3 is TGTGCCAGCATCCCTCTACAGGGGAACACTGAAGCTTTCTTT.

This chain joins TRBV6-6 and TRBJ1-6; D ambiguous. The CDR3 is 16 amino acids. The ends were cut back, 0 bases at V and 10 bases at J, with 16 bases in the middle. CDR1 MNHNY and CDR2 SVGAGI come from the germline V gene (reference sequence). The CDR3 protein is CASSYSEVAEYSPLHF. The CDR3 DNA reads TGTGCCAGCAGTTACTCGGAGGTCGCAGAGTACTCACCCCTCCACTTT.

The chain couples TRBV27 to TRBJ2-7, with 8 bases aligning to TRBD2. V shed 4 bases, J shed 3 bases, and the junction held 8 bases outside the gene matches. CDR1 is MNHEY, CDR2 SMNVEV, per germline (reference sequence). CDR3 length: 15 amino acids. The CDR3 DNA is TGTGCCAGCAGTTACACGGGAGGGCCCATCTACGAGCAGTACTTC. Its translation is CASSYTGGPIYEQYF.

The J gene is TRBJ1-1, the V gene TRBV28; TRBD1 aligns across 7 bases. Trimming removed 4 bases from V and 0 bases from J; junction bases left unmatched: 5. The CDR3 runs 15 residues. The germline V gene has CDR1 MDHEN and CDR2 SYDVKM. The CDR3 region has the DNA TGTGCCAGCAGTTCGACCGGGACAGTGAACACTGAAGCTTTCTTT. Its translation: CASSSTGTVNTEAFF.

The chain carries TRBV24-1 and TRBJ2-1; D unresolved. Trimming stripped 9 bases from V and 10 bases from J, with 12 bases between. This CDR3 has 11 residues. Germline V gene data show CDR1 as KGHDR and CDR2 as SFDVKD. CDR3: CATPRPSEQFF. As DNA, the CDR3 is TGTGCCACCCCGCGGCCGAGCGAGCAGTTCTTC.

This clone turned up a few times. The gene calls are TRBV6-5 and TRBJ2-7; 7 bases match TRBD1. Germline values: CDR1 MNHEY, CDR2 SVGAGI. The CDR3 has 14 residues. J was trimmed by 7 bases and V by 6 bases; bases with no gene match: 12. As DNA, the CDR3 is TGTGCCAGCAGAGTGGGACAGCACCCTAGTGAGCAGTACTTC. It specifies CASRVGQHPSEQYF.

The CDR3 DNA sequence: TGTGCCAGCCGCTCTTCAGGGGAGGGTCAGCCCCAGCATTTT. Translating it yields CASRSSGEGQPQHF. The chain couples TRBV28 to TRBJ1-5, with D perhaps TRBD1 (6 bases). Germline-derived CDR1 and CDR2 are MDHEN and SYDVKM. CDR3 length: 14 amino acids. Trimming cost V 8 bases and J 6 bases, with 17 bases left between them.

The sample holds one count of this clone. The V and J genes are TRBV19 and TRBJ2-3; 8 bases are shared with TRBD1. The CDR3 runs 13 residues. CDR1 is LNHDA, CDR2 SQIVND, per germline (reference sequence). V lost 5 bases, J lost 6 bases, and 4 bases stayed unmatched. DNA for the CDR3: TGTGCCAGTAGTCCCGGGACAGGTGATACGCAGTATTTT. As protein: CASSPGTGDTQYF.

The J gene is TRBJ1-1, the V gene TRBV2, with TRBD1 identical over 7 bases. V was pared by 6 bases and J by 1 base, with 2 bases of the junction left unmatched. The germline gives CDR1 SNHLY, CDR2 FYNNEI. The CDR3 is 13 amino acids. Here the CDR3 DNA reads TGTGCCAGCAGGGACAGGTGGAACACTGAAGCTTTCTTT. This gives the protein CASRDRWNTEAFF.

The chain has TRBV24-1 and TRBJ2-2, with 7 bases fitting TRBD2. The CDR3 loop spans 19 amino acids. CDR1 is KGHDR, CDR2 SFDVKD, per germline. Trimming at V came to 6 bases and at J to 1 base, leaving 16 bases not matched to a gene. This CDR3 reads CATSSVAPIGLVNTGELFF. CDR3 nucleotides: TGTGCCACCAGTTCCGTCGCGCCCATAGGACTAGTGAACACCGGGGAGCTGTTTTTT.

The J gene is TRBJ1-1, the V gene TRBV4-1; a possible D gene is TRBD1 (6 bases). CDR1 MGHRA and CDR2 YSYEKL come from the germline V gene. This CDR3 region has 16 residues. Trimming removed 1 base from V and 1 base from J, with 13 bases in between. In DNA, the CDR3 is TGCGCCAGCAGCCAAGGGTGGCGGGGGCGGAACACTGAAGCTTTCTTT. This translates into CASSQGWRGRNTEAFF.

The chain uses TRBV11-3 and TRBJ2-2, with 15 positions matching TRBD2. Germline V gene data show CDR1 as SGHNT and CDR2 as YENEEA. Germline trimming cut 5 bases from V and 5 bases from J; bases unmatched to any gene: 12. This CDR3 is 19 amino acids long. CDR3 bases: TGTGCCAGCAGCCCCTGGACTAGCGGGAGGGCCGATAGTACCGGGGAGCTGTTTTTT. Translated, it gives CASSPWTSGRADSTGELFF.

The chain combines TRBV6-5 with TRBJ1-6; 9 bases are shared with TRBD1. The germline gives CDR1 MNHEY, CDR2 SVGAGI. The V segment lost 6 bases and the J segment 7 bases; nucleotides outside the gene matches: 4. This CDR3 contains 14 residues. The CDR3 region has the DNA TGTGCCAGCAGGCGGACAGGGGCAAATTCACCCCTCCACTTT. Protein sequence: CASRRTGANSPLHF.

This chain joins TRBV7-9 and TRBJ1-6; 9 nucleotides agree with TRBD1. In germline, CDR1 is SEHNR, CDR2 FQNEAQ (reference sequence). V trimming: 4 bases; J trimming: 6 bases; junction bases outside the gene matches: 4. The CDR3 totals 15 residues. The CDR3 loop is CASSYPTGGNSPLHF. The CDR3 bases are TGTGCCAGCAGCTACCCGACAGGGGGTAATTCACCCCTCCACTTT.

This chain links TRBV7-9 with TRBJ2-5; no reliable D call. The length of the CDR3 is 13 residues. Germline assignment: CDR1 SEHNR and CDR2 FQNEAQ (reference sequence). Trimming cost V 3 bases and J 7 bases, with 12 bases left between them. The CDR3 loop is CASSFGASRTQYF. DNA of the CDR3: TGTGCCAGCAGCTTTGGTGCGTCACGGACCCAGTACTTC.

The genes are TRBV4-2 and TRBJ2-2; TRBD2 might be the D (6 bases). V shed 4 bases and J shed 3 bases, with 18 bases lying between them. The CDR3 is 17 residues long. Per the germline V gene, CDR1 is LGHNA and CDR2 is YNFKEQ. This chain's CDR3 is CASSPFPGRSDTGELFF. The CDR3 nucleotides are TGTGCCAGCAGCCCCTTTCCCGGGAGAAGTGACACCGGGGAGCTGTTTTTT.

The V gene is TRBV11-2, the J gene TRBJ2-7; 8 bases are shared with TRBD1. This CDR3 is 13 amino acids long. V lost 4 bases to trimming and J lost 2 bases; unmatched junction nucleotides: 1. Germline CDR1 SGHAT, CDR2 FQNNGV. The CDR3 DNA reads TGTGCCAGCAGCTCGGACAGGGCCTACGAGCAGTACGTC. Its protein product is CASSSDRAYEQYV.